The T cell receptor beta chain described here comes from a study of blood T cell repertoires in COVID-19. Study-wide background: Samples of COVID-19 (acute and convalescent) were obtained from the United States, Italy and Spain. From T cells, B-cell-depleted T cells, or PBMCs came the material, which was cDNA or gDNA.

Authors' methods: Reference gene primer amplification gave nucleated cell count estimates. The assay was immunoSEQ multiplex PCR, and TCRdb's table has in-frame clones only and misses some. V and J calls and clone size follow that table, whereas D and trimming were derived from the DNA. There are about 120,000 clones in the sample; roughly 81% occur only once, and roughly 10% lies in the top ten. CDR3 length equals 16 residues. Trimming took 0 bases from V and 4 from J; bases not matched to a gene: 4. CDR1 is SGHTA and CDR2 is FQGTGA in the germline V gene. Sequencing was carried out using peripheral blood. The TCR comes from a human donor in a cohort sampled during active COVID-19. The V gene is TRBV7-3, the J gene TRBJ2-4, with TRBD1 matching over 9 bases. The CDR3 is CASSLTAGTGKNIQYF. CDR3 DNA sequence: TGTGCCAGCAGCTTAACAGCCGGGACAGGGAAAAACATTCAGTACTTC.